Each of the 29 T cell receptor beta chains below was sequenced from the same sample in a study of human T cells and chemical hapten exposure. TCRdb reanalysed the RACE reads using MiXCR and keeps one entry per CDR3 protein. The sample yields about 110,000 distinct CDR3 sequences, approximately 12% seen once. The time point denotes: pre-sensitization, week 0. Treatment meaning: therapeutic diphenylcyclopropenone sensitization with weekly scalp DPC. Sequencing was performed on whole blood, taken in connection with sensitization to the hapten diphenylcyclopropenone (DPC). These TCRs come from a woman aged 45-65 years with alopecia areata. Some clones in this sample may be carry-over from other donors' samples.

This clonotype was observed once. At one end, the junction sequence differs from germline, possibly due to a read error. The V gene is TRBV20-1, the J gene TRBJ2-7; 10 bases are shared with TRBD1. CDR3 size: 13 residues. Germline assignment: CDR1 DFQATT and CDR2 SNEGSKA (reference sequence). CDR3 region: CSARGQGAYEQYF. The CDR3 coding sequence is TGCAGTGCCAGAGGACAGGGGGCCTACGAGCAGTACTTC.

The CDR3 region has the DNA TGTGCCAGCAGGAGCGGACCTAACACCGGGGAGCTGTTTTTT. This sequence encodes CASRSGPNTGELFF. The rearrangement uses TRBV6-6 and TRBJ2-2, with a weak D call TRBD2 (5 bases). V lost 6 bases and J lost 2, with 10 bases in between. The CDR3 loop spans 14 amino acids. CDR1 is MNHNY, CDR2 SVGAGI, per germline (reference sequence).

V is TRBV29-1 and J is TRBJ2-1; 11 bases are a match to TRBD2. The germline CDR1 and CDR2 sequences are SQVTM and ANQGSEA. The CDR3 totals 16 residues. Germline trimming cut 7 bases from V and 1 base from J; bases unmatched to any gene: 9. This CDR3 is CSAGSGTSGSYNEQFF. The CDR3, as DNA: TGCAGCGCTGGCTCGGGGACTAGCGGATCCTACAATGAGCAGTTCTTC.

J is TRBJ1-1 and V is TRBV28; D is possibly TRBD1 (5 bases). Trimming removed 3 bases from V and 3 bases from J, with 17 bases in between. The CDR3 is 16 amino acids. Germline CDR1 is MDHEN and CDR2 is SYDVKM. In DNA form, the CDR3 reads TGTGCCAGCAGTTTCGGGGCAGCCGCTCTGCACACTGAAGCTTTCTTT. Protein product: CASSFGAAALHTEAFF.

The gene calls are TRBV7-8 and TRBJ1-1, with D perhaps matching TRBD1 (5 bases). The CDR3 covers 15 residues. V lost 5 bases, J lost 0 bases, and 13 bases lay in between. Germline CDR1 reads SGHVS; CDR2 reads FQNEAQ. CDR3 sequence (DNA): TGTGCCAGCAGCCCACGGACGGGGGTGAACACTGAAGCTTTCTTT. This gives the protein CASSPRTGVNTEAFF.

This clonotype came up many times. The chain has TRBV12-3 or TRBV12-4 and TRBJ1-4; D perhaps matches TRBD1 (5 bases). Trimming shortened V by 8 bases and J by 6 bases, and 13 bases separated the two germline ends. This CDR3 has 13 residues. CDR3 sequence: CASQRGGDEKLFF. The CDR3 DNA is TGTGCCAGCCAAAGGGGTGGAGATGAAAAACTGTTTTTT.

The V and J genes are TRBV20-1 and TRBJ1-6; D is perhaps TRBD1 (5 bases). Trimming cost V 0 bases and J 10 bases, with 10 bases left between them. Germline CDR1 and CDR2: DFQATT and SNEGSKA (reference sequence). The CDR3 is made up of 13 amino acids. CDR3: CSARDSPGSPLHF. As DNA, the CDR3 is TGCAGTGCTAGAGATAGCCCAGGGTCACCCCTCCACTTT.

The genes are TRBV7-2 and TRBJ2-7, with D unresolved. Deletions cut 1 base from V and 3 bases from J, with 10 bases between. Germline V gene data show CDR1 as SGHTA and CDR2 as FQGNSA. The CDR3 is 14 residues long. The CDR3 loop is CASSLDGGDYEQYF. The CDR3 bases are TGTGCCAGCAGCTTAGACGGTGGGGACTACGAGCAGTACTTC.

This clonotype occurred many times. The chain is built from TRBV6-5 and TRBJ2-2; 8 nucleotides agree with TRBD1. The CDR3 runs 18 residues. V lost 6 bases to trimming and J lost 2 bases; unmatched junction nucleotides: 14. Germline-derived CDR1 and CDR2 are MNHEY and SVGAGI. CDR3 bases: TGTGCCAGCAGCCCCACCACCCATGACAGGGGAAACACCGGGGAGCTGTTTTTT. Protein: CASSPTTHDRGNTGELFF.

The chain joins TRBV28 to TRBJ1-5; 9 positions match TRBD1. CDR1 is MDHEN and CDR2 is SYDVKM in the germline V gene. The CDR3 covers 15 residues. V gave up 6 bases and J gave up 2 bases; unmatched junction bases: 5. CDR3 DNA: TGTGCCAGCAGAGTGCGGACAGGGGGCAATCAGCCCCAGCATTTT. Translated: CASRVRTGGNQPQHF.

This clonotype was seen repeatedly, ten times or more. This sequence joins TRBV7-2 and TRBJ2-3; D unresolved. Germline V lookup: CDR1 SGHTA, CDR2 FQGNSA. Trimming cost V 2 bases and J 1 base, with 7 bases left between them. The CDR3 is made up of 14 amino acids. The CDR3 loop is CASSLMAGTDTQYF. CDR3 bases: TGTGCCAGCAGCTTAATGGCAGGCACAGATACGCAGTATTTT.

This clonotype was counted many times. V is TRBV29-1 and J is TRBJ2-6; tentatively, D is TRBD2 (5 bases). Trimming took off 5 bases at V and 1 base at J, with 6 bases between the two ends. This CDR3 is 13 amino acids long. Germline V gene sequence: CDR1 SQVTM, CDR2 ANQGSEA. CDR3: CSVRESGANVLTF. CDR3 nucleotides: TGCAGCGTTAGGGAGTCTGGGGCCAACGTCCTGACTTTC.

The V and J genes are TRBV28 and TRBJ1-5; 8 bases are a match to TRBD1. This CDR3 contains 16 residues. Germline CDR1 is MDHEN and CDR2 is SYDVKM. V lost 5 bases and J lost 2; bases outside the gene matches: 8. CDR3 region: CASSRRTGRGNQPQHF. Written as DNA, the CDR3 is TGTGCCAGCAGTCGAAGGACAGGGAGGGGCAATCAGCCCCAGCATTTT.

This clonotype was observed a few times. The rearrangement links TRBV5-1 to TRBJ2-1; D remains unclear. Per the germline V gene, CDR1 is SGHRS and CDR2 is YFSETQ. The V gene lost 0 bases and the J gene lost 8 bases, with 9 bases spanning the gap. There are 13 residues in the CDR3. CDR3 coding DNA: TGCGCCAGCAGCTTGGCTGGCAGCGATGAGCAGTTCTTC. Protein product: CASSLAGSDEQFF.

This clonotype has just a few counts. This chain connects TRBV6-1 to TRBJ1-5, with 7 bases that match TRBD1. Trimming removed 8 bases from V and 7 bases from J; junction bases left unmatched: 11. CDR3 length: 14 amino acids. The germline CDR1 and CDR2 sequences are MNHNS and SASEGT. CDR3 nucleotides: TGTGCCAGCGTGCCAGGGGGATTTGGACAGCCCCAGCATTTT. It is translated as CASVPGGFGQPQHF.

The V and J genes are TRBV29-1 and TRBJ2-1; D could derive from TRBD1 or TRBD2 (5 bases each). CDR3 size: 13 residues. Germline V CDR1 and CDR2: SQVTM, ANQGSEA. The germline V and J ends were trimmed by 6 bases and 6 bases, with 15 bases remaining between them. This CDR3 is CSVDGTQLNEQFF. In nucleotides, the CDR3 is TGCAGCGTAGATGGGACCCAGCTCAATGAGCAGTTCTTC.

This clonotype was picked up many times. V usage is TRBV20-1 and J usage is TRBJ2-7, with 8 bases that match TRBD2. J gave up 3 bases and V 6 bases, and 13 bases lay outside the gene matches. Germline CDR1 reads DFQATT; CDR2 reads SNEGSKA (reference sequence). CDR3 length: 15 residues. The CDR3 protein is CSASFPGLVNYEQYF. CDR3 coding DNA: TGCAGTGCATCATTTCCGGGACTAGTCAACTACGAGCAGTACTTC.

The sample holds many counts of this clonotype. The chain joins TRBV6-4 to TRBJ2-1; D uncertain. The CDR3 spans 15 residues. Between the trimmed V and J ends, which lost 6 bases and 7 bases, there was a span of 19 bases. Germline values: CDR1 MRHNA, CDR2 SNTAGT. CDR3 sequence reads: CASSESRALGNEQFF. The CDR3 DNA reads TGTGCCAGCAGCGAGAGTCGGGCGCTTGGGAATGAGCAGTTCTTC.

This clonotype showed up many times. DNA for the CDR3: TGTGCCAGCAGCCAAGGGGGAGATACGCAGTATTTT. Translated: CASSQGGDTQYF. The V gene is TRBV7-2, the J gene TRBJ2-3; D is possibly TRBD1 (6 bases). This CDR3 has 12 amino acids. V gave up 5 bases and J gave up 5 bases, with 8 bases separating them. Germline CDR1 reads SGHTA; CDR2 reads FQGNSA.

Ten or more counts support this clonotype. This chain uses TRBV18 with TRBJ2-7, with D tentatively TRBD1 (5 bases). The CDR3 has 14 residues. From germline, CDR1 is KGHSH and CDR2 LQKENI. V lost 2 bases to trimming and J lost 5 bases, with 13 bases between them. CDR3 DNA: TGTGCCAGCTCACCATACGCAGGGAAGGACGAGCAGTACTTC. Translation gives CASSPYAGKDEQYF. The entire variable domain, with the rest obtained from reference TRBV18 and TRBJ2-7, is as follows: NAGVMQNPRHLVRRRGQEARLRCSPMKGHSHVYWYRQLPEEGLKFMVYLQKENIIDESGMPKERFSAEFPKEGPSILRIQQVVRGDSAAYFCASSPYAGKDEQYFGPGTRLTVT.

The V and J genes are TRBV28 and TRBJ2-1, with D tentatively TRBD1 (6 bases). Germline lookup yields CDR1 MDHEN and CDR2 SYDVKM. This CDR3 has 11 amino acids. With 2 bases removed from V and 12 bases from J, the gap between germline ends came to 8 bases. The CDR3, as DNA: TGTGCCAGCAGTTTAGAGGGGGTGCAGTTCTTC. Translation: CASSLEGVQFF.

V usage is TRBV2 and J usage is TRBJ1-1; maybe TRBD1 (5 bases). CDR3 size: 15 residues. The germline gives CDR1 SNHLY, CDR2 FYNNEI. Trimming cost V 7 bases and J 1 base, with 16 bases left between them. The CDR3 here is CASKIRGGENTEAFF. The CDR3 DNA sequence: TGTGCCAGCAAGATTCGAGGAGGGGAGAACACTGAAGCTTTCTTT.

At least ten counts were recorded for this clonotype. This chain connects TRBV6-2 or TRBV6-3 to TRBJ2-3, with TRBD2 as a possible D gene (5 bases). Germline CDR1 MNHEY, CDR2 SVGEGT. V was shortened by 7 bases and J by 4 bases, with 9 bases between the two germline ends. The CDR3 contains 12 residues. The CDR3 reads CASTQRADTQYF. The CDR3 DNA sequence: TGTGCCAGCACTCAGAGGGCAGATACGCAGTATTTT.

This chain uses TRBV14 with TRBJ1-2; D is possibly TRBD1 (5 bases). The CDR3 length is 16 residues. The germline gives CDR1 SGHDN, CDR2 FVKESK. V was pared by 1 base and J by 4 bases, with 16 bases between. This CDR3 is CASSQGQGFYGYGYTF. In DNA, the CDR3 is TGTGCCAGCAGCCAAGGTCAGGGCTTCTATGGCTATGGCTACACCTTC.

This clonotype appeared many times. The chain combines TRBV4-1 with TRBJ2-2, with a possible D match to TRBD2 (6 bases). Trimming removed 3 bases at V and 7 bases at J, with 18 bases between. Per germline, CDR1 MGHRA and CDR2 YSYEKL. CDR3 length: 16 residues. In DNA, the CDR3 is TGCGCCAGCAGCCATGAACCGGGAGATACGGGCGGGGAGCTGTTTTTT. This encodes CASSHEPGDTGGELFF.

This clonotype has more than one count but fewer than ten. This chain connects TRBV24-1 to TRBJ1-2; D unresolved. The V gene lost 5 bases and the J gene lost 1 base, with 7 bases spanning the gap. The CDR3 is 13 residues long. The germline V gene encodes CDR1 KGHDR and CDR2 SFDVKD. DNA of the CDR3: TGTGCCACCAGTGTCGACGGTAACTATGGCTACACCTTC. Protein: CATSVDGNYGYTF.

This clonotype turned up a few times. The chain has TRBV5-6 and TRBJ2-1, with 12 bases lining up with TRBD1. The CDR3 runs 15 residues. V lost 4 bases to trimming and J lost 8 bases; unmatched junction nucleotides: 7. The germline gives CDR1 SGHDT, CDR2 YYEEEE. CDR3 sequence reads: CASSMAGTGGDEQFF. The CDR3 region has the DNA TGTGCCAGCAGCATGGCCGGGACAGGGGGCGATGAGCAGTTCTTC.

This clonotype was picked up a small number of times. The chain carries TRBV3-1 and TRBJ2-2; 13 positions agree with TRBD2. Per the germline V gene, CDR1 is LGHDT and CDR2 is YNNKEL (reference sequence). CDR3 length: 16 amino acids. Trimming cost V 3 bases and J 6 bases; bases outside gene matches: 4. The CDR3 DNA reads TGTGCCAGCAGCCAGACTAGCGGGAGGTCCGCCGGGGAGCTGTTTTTT. The encoded protein is CASSQTSGRSAGELFF.

This clonotype showed up many times. The chain recombines TRBV12-3 or TRBV12-4 with TRBJ1-2; TRBD1 matches 9 bases. The CDR3 is made up of 13 amino acids. Trimming removed 5 bases from V and 6 bases from J; junction bases left unmatched: 4. In nucleotides, the CDR3 is TGTGCCAGCAGTGCGGGACAGGGAGATGGCTACACCTTC. Translated: CASSAGQGDGYTF.